Below are 17 T cell receptor beta chains sequenced from a single sample in a study of blood T cells in healthy people across ages (dated by TCRdb to 2013 to 2016). Libraries were made using 5' RACE. Data came from an Illumina HiSeq 2500. A second roughly 7 to 12 cycle PCR used a sample-barcoded 5' primer and a J-beta primer mix. TCRdb ran its own pipeline on the public reads, namely fastp trimming at Q25 and MiXCR clone calling, and kept in-frame beta chains. Each record represents a unique CDR3 protein, reported with the most common genes and DNA among its rows. The sample table contains around 800,000 distinct CDR3 sequences; only one count was recorded for about 53% of them. The ten most abundant clones make up approximately 40% of the sample. Sequencing was done on a sample of blood. The receptors originated from a man aged 80 or over in good health.

The rearrangement joins TRBV6-5 to TRBJ2-7; a weak D match, TRBD1 (5 bases). This CDR3 region has 16 residues. Trimming shortened V by 0 bases and J by 2 bases, and 14 bases separated the two germline ends. Per the germline V gene, CDR1 is MNHEY and CDR2 is SVGAGI. CDR3 coding DNA: TGTGCCAGCAGTTACTCCTTTCCGGACACGGCCTACGAGCAGTACTTC. Its translation: CASSYSFPDTAYEQYF.

The rearrangement uses TRBV29-1 and TRBJ1-2, with a possible D match to TRBD1 (5 bases). CDR1 SQVTM and CDR2 ANQGSEA come from the germline V gene. The CDR3 contains 13 residues. V was clipped by 3 bases and J by 8 bases, with 16 bases between them. This CDR3 reads CSVEVPRAGGYTF. The CDR3 DNA reads as TGCAGCGTTGAGGTCCCCAGGGCGGGAGGCTACACCTTC.

As DNA, the CDR3 is TGCAGTGCTAGATTCCTCGACAGGGGTTCTGAAGCTTTCTTT. Amino acids: CSARFLDRGSEAFF. The chain joins TRBV20-1 to TRBJ1-1, with 8 bases that match TRBD1. The length of the CDR3 is 14 residues. The junction had 8 bases not matched to a gene; V was cut back by 2 bases and J by 6 bases. The germline CDR1 and CDR2 sequences are DFQATT and SNEGSKA (reference sequence).

This rearrangement joins TRBV6-1 to TRBJ2-1; tentatively, D is TRBD2 (5 bases). This CDR3 contains 15 residues. The V gene's germline CDR1 is MNHNS and CDR2 SASEGT. V lost 6 bases and J 10 bases, leaving 22 bases between the germline ends. CDR3 residues: CASSPDHPSPGEQFF. For the CDR3, the DNA is TGTGCCAGCAGCCCCGATCACCCCAGCCCGGGAGAGCAGTTCTTC.

This clonotype was counted a few times. V and J are TRBV28 and TRBJ1-2, with D possibly matching TRBD1 (6 bases). Between the trimmed V and J ends, which lost 3 bases and 8 bases, there was a span of 22 bases. Germline CDR1 reads MDHEN; CDR2 reads SYDVKM. The CDR3 length is 16 residues. CDR3 bases: TGTGCCAGCAGTTTTGCGTCGCTGGGCGGGGGCGCGGGCTACACCTTC. Translated: CASSFASLGGGAGYTF.

This sequence joins TRBV25-1 and TRBJ2-6, with D possibly matching TRBD2 (5 bases). The germline V gene encodes CDR1 MGHDK and CDR2 SYGVNS. Trimming shortened V by 0 bases and J by 2 bases, and 14 bases separated the two germline ends. This CDR3 region has 18 residues. The CDR3 here is CASSEYRKGGAGANVLTF. The DNA of the CDR3 is TGTGCCAGCAGTGAATACCGGAAAGGAGGCGCTGGGGCCAACGTCCTGACTTTC.

This clonotype appeared a few times. CDR3 DNA: TGTGCTAGTGGTTTGGTACCCGGCAGGGCGCGCAATGAGCAGTTCTTC. Residues: CASGLVPGRARNEQFF. The J gene is TRBJ2-1, the V gene TRBV12-5, with D possibly being TRBD1 (5 bases). Looked up from germline, CDR1 is LGHNT and CDR2 is FRNRAP. CDR3 length: 16 residues. Trimming pared 0 bases from V and 6 bases from J, leaving 15 bases between. Full variable domain (rest looked up from reference TRBV12-5 and TRBJ2-1): DARVTQTPRHKVTEMGQEVTMRCQPILGHNTVFWYRQTMMQGLELLAYFRNRAPLDDSGMPKDRFSAEMPDATLATLKIQPSEPRDSAVYFCASGLVPGRARNEQFFGPGTRLTVL.

The chain is built from TRBV5-6 and TRBJ2-3, with D unresolved. Germline V lookup: CDR1 SGHDT, CDR2 YYEEEE. With 4 bases removed from V and 14 bases from J, the gap between germline ends came to 17 bases. This CDR3 has 12 residues. This CDR3 is CASSVLHRYAYF. CDR3 coding DNA: TGTGCCAGCAGCGTCTTGCACAGATACGCGTATTTT.

This chain links TRBV7-2 with TRBJ1-1; D may be TRBD1 (5 bases). Deletions cut 4 bases from V and 0 bases from J, with 15 bases between. The CDR3 loop spans 16 amino acids. CDR1 and CDR2 from the germline V gene are SGHTA and FQGNSA. The CDR3 region has the DNA TGTGCCAGCAGCTCTTATGTGGGACGTATGAACACTGAAGCTTTCTTT. Translation: CASSSYVGRMNTEAFF.

The chain joins TRBV20-1 to TRBJ2-5; D is uncertain. V was trimmed by 3 bases and J by 7 bases, leaving 12 bases between them. The CDR3 totals 12 residues. Germline V gene data show CDR1 as DFQATT and CDR2 as SNEGSKA (reference sequence). The CDR3 DNA is TGCAGTGCTAGCTTCGGAGAAGGGACCCAGTACTTC. It is translated as CSASFGEGTQYF.

The rearrangement uses TRBV3-1 and TRBJ2-2; maybe TRBD1 (5 bases). Per germline, CDR1 LGHDT and CDR2 YNNKEL (reference sequence). V lost 4 bases and J 6 bases, leaving 9 bases between the germline ends. This CDR3 is 13 amino acids long. This CDR3 is CASSRLRAGELFF. DNA of the CDR3: TGTGCCAGCAGCCGGCTCAGGGCCGGGGAGCTGTTTTTT.

This clonotype has just a few counts. The CDR3 sequence is CSAPGQPKNIQYF. CDR3 coding DNA: TGCAGTGCTCCGGGACAGCCCAAAAACATTCAGTACTTC. The rearrangement joins TRBV20-1 to TRBJ2-4, with 7 bases that match TRBD1. Germline V gives CDR1 DFQATT, CDR2 SNEGSKA (reference sequence). The junction had 3 bases not matched to a gene; V was cut back by 5 bases and J by 2 bases. The CDR3 sequence is 13 residues long.

In its sample, this clonotype was seen a few times. The chain combines TRBV6-1 with TRBJ1-2; no clear D. Germline loops: CDR1 MNHNS, CDR2 SASEGT. This CDR3 has 12 residues. V dropped 2 bases and J dropped 6 bases, with 7 bases sitting between them. The CDR3 bases are TGTGCCAGCAGTGAATTCGGGGATGGCTACACCTTC. Residues: CASSEFGDGYTF.

This clonotype was counted at least ten times. The V gene is TRBV6-5, the J gene TRBJ2-3; TRBD1 aligns across 10 bases. V trimming: 6 bases; J trimming: 3 bases; junction bases outside the gene matches: 9. This CDR3 comprises 16 residues. Per germline, CDR1 MNHEY and CDR2 SVGAGI. CDR3 residues: CASSRIDRGRTDTQYF. The CDR3 DNA follows: TGTGCCAGCAGCAGAATAGACAGGGGGCGAACAGATACGCAGTATTTT.

The chain has TRBV24-1 and TRBJ2-5; 10 nucleotides agree with TRBD2. Trimming took 5 bases from V and 11 from J; bases not matched to a gene: 7. Germline V gene data show CDR1 as KGHDR and CDR2 as SFDVKD. This CDR3 is built from 13 residues. The CDR3 reads CATSASGRPEQYF. Written as DNA, the CDR3 is TGTGCCACCAGTGCTAGCGGGAGACCGGAGCAGTACTTC.

This chain connects TRBV7-9 to TRBJ2-1; 8 nucleotides line up with TRBD2. Judging by the DNA end, TRBJ2-7 fits better; the J call may be wrong. Germline lookup yields CDR1 SEHNR and CDR2 FQNEAQ (reference sequence). The CDR3 sequence is 16 residues long. The CDR3 nucleotides read TGTGCCAGCAGCCCCACTAGCGGACCTTTATACAATGAGCAGTACTTC. Translated, it gives CASSPTSGPLYNEQYF.

This clonotype was detected only a few times. The CDR3 DNA follows: TGTGCCAGCAGCCATTTAGCGGGACTCCCGAGGGATGAGCAGTTCTTC. Its protein is CASSHLAGLPRDEQFF. The chain is built from TRBV6-2 or TRBV6-3 and TRBJ2-1; 8 bases are a match to TRBD2. Trimming took 6 bases from V and 8 from J; bases not matched to a gene: 15. The length of the CDR3 is 16 residues. The germline V gene encodes CDR1 MNHEY and CDR2 SVGEGT.